Presented here are 20 T cell receptor beta chains from one specimen sequenced in a study of T cell responses to AZD1222 COVID-19 vaccine. Some clones are missing from TCRdb's copy, which holds only in-frame ones; the method was immunoSEQ multiplex PCR. The sample records 75,000 to 80,000 clones, about 90% being singletons. Sequenced here: peripheral blood, sampled 28 days after the second AZD1222 dose. These receptors came from an adult who received the AZD1222 COVID-19 vaccine.

The chain recombines TRBV30 with TRBJ2-3; D possibly corresponds to TRBD1 (5 bases). Looked up from germline, CDR1 is GTSNPN and CDR2 is SVGIG (reference sequence). The CDR3 contains 18 residues. Trimming shortened V by 3 bases and J by 5 bases, and 27 bases separated the two germline ends. This CDR3 is CAWRGRAMRSAHRDTQYF. The CDR3 DNA follows: TGTGCCTGGAGGGGCAGGGCCATGCGGAGTGCACACCGAGATACGCAGTATTTT.

CDR3 nucleotides: TGCGCCAGCAGCCAAGAGGGACAGGGGAATTCACCCCTCCACTTT. Translation gives CASSQEGQGNSPLHF. The gene calls are TRBV4-1 and TRBJ1-6; 10 bases are shared with TRBD1. CDR3 length: 15 residues. CDR1 and CDR2 (germline): MGHRA, YSYEKL. V lost 0 bases to trimming and J lost 7 bases; unmatched junction nucleotides: 0.

The chain joins TRBV14 to TRBJ1-1; D unclear. V was trimmed by 1 base and J by 4 bases, leaving 13 bases between them. This CDR3 has 15 amino acids. CDR1 is SGHDN, CDR2 FVKESK, per germline. CDR3 DNA: TGTGCCAGCAGCCAAGCGGGAAGGCTAGGCACTGAAGCTTTCTTT. The encoded protein is CASSQAGRLGTEAFF.

The V gene is TRBV28, the J gene TRBJ2-2; weak D call: TRBD1 (6 bases). V lost 2 bases and J lost 1, with 11 bases in between. Germline V gives CDR1 MDHEN, CDR2 SYDVKM. The CDR3 runs 16 residues. The CDR3 DNA reads TGTGCCAGCAGTTTAAGGGGACACTTGAACACCGGGGAGCTGTTTTTT. It encodes CASSLRGHLNTGELFF.

The V call is TRBV13, the J call TRBJ2-2; the D gene is possibly TRBD2 (5 bases). Trimming left V 5 bases short and J 2 bases short, with 24 bases between. Germline V lookup: CDR1 PRHDT, CDR2 FYEKMQ (reference sequence). The CDR3 length is 19 residues. The chain's CDR3 is CASSLPRVERLTNTGELFF. The CDR3 DNA reads as TGTGCCAGCAGCCTACCGCGGGTGGAGCGGTTGACTAACACCGGGGAGCTGTTTTTT. Looking up the rest from reference TRBV13 and TRBJ2-2 gives the full variable domain: AAGVIQSPRHLIKEKRETATLKCYPIPRHDTVYWYQQGPGQDPQFLISFYEKMQSDKGSIPDRFSAQQFSDYHSELNMSSLELGDSALYFCASSLPRVERLTNTGELFFGEGSRLTVL.

This clone was seen just once. The chain recombines TRBV7-2 with TRBJ2-5, with 7 bases lining up with TRBD2. The CDR3 extends over 16 amino acids. Germline CDR1 and CDR2: SGHTA and FQGNSA. The trim removed 1 base at V and 1 base at J, leaving 6 bases unmatched. The CDR3 nucleotides are TGTGCCAGCAGCTTAGTCCGAGCGGGGCCCCAAGAGACCCAGTACTTC. Amino acids: CASSLVRAGPQETQYF.

The chain couples TRBV5-1 to TRBJ1-3; 10 nucleotides line up with TRBD1. With V trimmed by 4 bases and J by 6 bases, 4 bases remained unmatched. Looked up from germline, CDR1 is SGHRS and CDR2 is YFSETQ. The CDR3 covers 14 residues. CDR3 protein: CASSTGTGENTIYF. CDR3 nucleotides: TGCGCCAGCAGCACCGGGACAGGGGAAAACACCATATATTTT.

The rearrangement uses TRBV6-5 and TRBJ2-1; 7 bases align to TRBD2. Trimming cost V 2 bases and J 7 bases; bases outside gene matches: 11. The CDR3 consists of 16 residues. Germline V lookup: CDR1 MNHEY, CDR2 SVGAGI. CDR3 nucleotide sequence: TGTGCCAGCAGTTACAGGCTCGGACTAGGGACGAATGAGCAGTTCTTC. Amino acid sequence: CASSYRLGLGTNEQFF.

The chain links TRBV19 to TRBJ2-7; 9 positions agree with TRBD1. Germline V gene sequence: CDR1 LNHDA, CDR2 SQIVND (reference sequence). The CDR3 extends over 15 amino acids. The V gene end was trimmed by 4 bases and the J gene end by 6 bases; junction bases not matched to a gene: 10. CDR3 sequence reads: CASSRRDRVPTEQYF. DNA for the CDR3: TGTGCCAGTAGTAGACGGGACAGGGTCCCTACCGAGCAGTACTTC.

This clone has a single count. The chain recombines TRBV4-2 with TRBJ2-7; 8 nucleotides agree with TRBD2. This CDR3 is 16 amino acids long. Trimming took 0 bases from V and 2 from J; bases not matched to a gene: 6. CDR1 is LGHNA and CDR2 is YNFKEQ in the germline V gene. For the CDR3, the DNA is TGTGCCAGCAGCCAAGATATAGCGGGGAAGGCCTACGAGCAGTACTTC. Translation: CASSQDIAGKAYEQYF.

The chain couples TRBV5-8 to TRBJ2-1; perhaps TRBD1 as D (6 bases). Trimming left V 0 bases short and J 9 bases short, with 16 bases between. The CDR3 runs to 15 residues. The germline CDR1 and CDR2 sequences are SGHTS and YDEGEE. CDR3 nucleotide sequence: TGTGCCAGCAGCTTGGAAGGATACAGGGCGTTTGAGCAGTTCTTC. This sequence encodes CASSLEGYRAFEQFF.

This chain links TRBV5-4 with TRBJ1-4; D is possibly TRBD1 (6 bases). The ends were cut back, 0 bases at V and 7 bases at J, with 19 bases in the middle. There are 17 residues in the CDR3. Germline CDR1 SGHNT, CDR2 YYREEE (reference sequence). The CDR3 protein is CASSLVARGGGSEKLFF. In DNA, the CDR3 is TGTGCCAGCAGCTTGGTTGCCCGAGGGGGAGGTAGTGAAAAACTGTTTTTT.

V is TRBV4-1 and J is TRBJ2-1; 9 bases fit TRBD2. The junction had 5 bases not matched to a gene; V was cut back by 4 bases and J by 4 bases. The germline CDR1 and CDR2 sequences are MGHRA and YSYEKL. The CDR3 extends over 15 amino acids. DNA of the CDR3: TGCGCCAGCAGCCTTCTAGCGGGGTTTTACAATGAGCAGTTCTTC. Translating gives CASSLLAGFYNEQFF.

The genes are TRBV5-4 and TRBJ1-3; D not resolved. This CDR3 spans 14 amino acids. In germline, CDR1 is SGHNT, CDR2 YYREEE (reference sequence). Deletions cut 5 bases from V and 3 bases from J, with 12 bases between. The CDR3 reads CASSTLSGGNTIYF. For the CDR3, the DNA is TGTGCCAGCAGTACTCTTTCGGGTGGAAACACCATATATTTT.

V usage is TRBV5-1 and J usage is TRBJ1-1; D gene uncertain. The CDR3 covers 12 residues. Germline CDR1 reads SGHRS; CDR2 reads YFSETQ. The V gene lost 0 bases and the J gene lost 6 bases, with 6 bases spanning the gap. For the CDR3, the DNA is TGCGCCAGCAGCTTGGGAGGTCCTGAAGCTTTCTTT. This sequence encodes CASSLGGPEAFF.

The V and J genes are TRBV4-1 and TRBJ2-2, with D possibly being TRBD2 (6 bases). Germline assignment: CDR1 MGHRA and CDR2 YSYEKL. V was clipped by 3 bases and J by 3 bases, with 14 bases between them. The CDR3 length is 16 residues. The CDR3 DNA reads TGCGCCAGCAGCCATGGGCGGGGACCCTACACCGGGGAGCTGTTTTTT. This encodes CASSHGRGPYTGELFF.

This clone appeared a few times. The J gene is TRBJ2-4, the V gene TRBV28; D remains ambiguous. The CDR3 totals 17 residues. Trimming removed 0 bases from V and 0 bases from J, with 12 bases in between. The germline CDR1 and CDR2 sequences are MDHEN and SYDVKM. The CDR3 coding sequence is TGTGCCAGCAGTTTATGGACCCAGACCTTAGCCAAAAACATTCAGTACTTC. This codes for CASSLWTQTLAKNIQYF.

V usage is TRBV11-3 and J usage is TRBJ1-3, with a possible D match to TRBD1 (5 bases). CDR3 length: 15 residues. V was clipped by 5 bases and J by 3 bases, with 14 bases between them. CDR1 and CDR2 from the germline V gene are SGHNT and YENEEA. As DNA, the CDR3 is TGTGCCAGCAGCAGGGATTCGGGGGTTGGAAACACCATATATTTT. Translated: CASSRDSGVGNTIYF.

This chain uses TRBV30 with TRBJ1-6; D may be TRBD1 (6 bases). V lost 0 bases to trimming and J lost 8 bases, with 11 bases between them. This CDR3 has 14 residues. Germline V gene lookup returns CDR1 GTSNPN and CDR2 SVGIG (reference sequence). This CDR3 is CAWSVGGLDSPLHF. The CDR3 bases are TGTGCCTGGAGTGTGGGGGGCCTCGATTCACCCCTCCACTTT. The whole variable domain, filled in from reference TRBV30 and TRBJ1-6, reads SQTIHQWPATLVQPVGSPLSLECTVEGTSNPNLYWYRQAAGRGLQLLFYSVGIGQISSEVPQNLSASRPQDRQFILSSKKLLLSDSGFYLCAWSVGGLDSPLHFGNGTRLTVT.

Written as DNA, the CDR3 is TGTGCCAGTAGCGACGACCAACCCCAGTCACCCCTCCACTTT. Encoded protein: CASSDDQPQSPLHF. The chain uses TRBV19 and TRBJ1-6; D uncertain. The CDR3 extends over 14 amino acids. Trimming removed 6 bases at V and 10 bases at J, with 16 bases between. Germline CDR1 reads LNHDA; CDR2 reads SQIVND (reference sequence).